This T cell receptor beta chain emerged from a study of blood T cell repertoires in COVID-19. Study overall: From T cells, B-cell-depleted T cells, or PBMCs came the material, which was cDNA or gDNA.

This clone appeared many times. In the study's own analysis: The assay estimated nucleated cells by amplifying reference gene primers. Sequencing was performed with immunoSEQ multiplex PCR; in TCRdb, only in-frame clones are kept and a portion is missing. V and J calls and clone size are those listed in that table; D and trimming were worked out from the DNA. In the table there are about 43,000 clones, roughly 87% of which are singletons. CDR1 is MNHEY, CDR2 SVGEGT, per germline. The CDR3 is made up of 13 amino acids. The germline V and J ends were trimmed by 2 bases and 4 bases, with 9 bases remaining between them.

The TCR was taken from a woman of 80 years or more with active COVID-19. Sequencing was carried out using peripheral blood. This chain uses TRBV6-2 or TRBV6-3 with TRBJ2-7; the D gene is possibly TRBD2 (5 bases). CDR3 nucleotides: TGTGCCAGCAGTTACGGGGAGAGGTACGAGCAGTACTTC. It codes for CASSYGERYEQYF.